This T cell receptor (beta chain) was captured in a study of T cell responses to AZD1222 COVID-19 vaccine. Remarks on this clone: The antigen remains unidentified.

Study observations and caveats: After the peak T cell response, and only then, were repertoires sampled.

Germline V CDR1 and CDR2: KGHSH, LQKENI. The CDR3 spans 15 residues. Trimming stripped 5 bases from V and 3 bases from J, with 17 bases between. The repertoire was sequenced with immunoSEQ multiplex PCR; TCRdb's copy has only in-frame clones and lacks some. The table records 100,000 or so clones, nearly 95% of them present only once. This material consisted of peripheral blood, taken on day 0 of AZD1222 vaccination. The genes are TRBV18 and TRBJ2-7; possibly TRBD1 for D (6 bases). The receptor was isolated from an adult in good health. The CDR3 reads CASSSLGTKNYEQYF. The CDR3 nucleotides read TGTGCCAGCTCATCCCTCGGGACAAAGAACTACGAGCAGTACTTC.